This T cell receptor beta chain was captured by sequencing in a study of blood T cells in healthy people across ages. Study outcomes and limitations: Versus aged donors, long-lived donors had higher diversity and more naive CD4+ cells. CMV status of donors was unknown, possibly confounding expanded clonotype changes.

This clonotype was counted only a few times. Its target is not known. There are 14 residues in the CDR3. Germline V gene data show CDR1 as MDHEN and CDR2 as SYDVKM. V lost 8 bases and J lost 5, with 18 bases in between. The use of a sample-barcoded 5' primer and a J-beta primer mix characterized a second PCR of about 7 to 12 cycles. TCRdb re-called the 5' RACE reads with MiXCR, one entry per CDR3 protein. This sample has 800,000 to 1,300,000 distinct CDR3 sequences, with approximately 25% found just once. Healthy individuals of Caucasian origin from Russia, aged roughly 6 to 100, served as donors. These data were also filed under a second study, of T cells of mothers and their children. That source notes: Every microgram of extracted RNA entered cDNA synthesis, around 1.6 ug per 15 ul.

The specimen was blood. This receptor was identified in a girl aged 2-10 years in good health. V and J are TRBV28 and TRBJ2-5; possible D gene TRBD1, 6 bases. For the CDR3, the DNA is TGTGCCAGCTCCCTCCAGGGGTTTTGGGAGACCCAGTACTTC. Protein: CASSLQGFWETQYF. Supplemented by reference TRBV28 and TRBJ2-5, the full variable domain reads DVKVTQSSRYLVKRTGEKVFLECVQDMDHENMFWYRQDPGLGLRLIYFSYDVKMKEKGDIPEGYSVSREKKERFSLILESASTNQTSMYLCASSLQGFWETQYFGPGTRLLVL.